This T cell receptor (beta chain) stems from a study of blood T cell repertoires in COVID-19. Study background: Spain, Italy and the United States supplied samples that represented acute and convalescent COVID-19. PBMCs, B-cell-depleted T cells, or T cells provided the cDNA or gDNA that made up the material.

The germline V gene encodes CDR1 MNHEY and CDR2 SMNVEV (reference sequence). Between the trimmed V and J ends, which lost 6 bases and 0 bases, there was a span of 9 bases. There are 13 residues in the CDR3. As handled by the study authors: Amplification from reference gene primers served as the basis for estimated nucleated cell counts. Here immunoSEQ multiplex PCR was the method, and the copy in TCRdb shows in-frame clones only, minus some. That table gives V, J and clone size, and the DNA gave D and trimming. The sample has around 140,000 clones; 87% are singletons. Sequencing was performed on peripheral blood. The clonotype originates from a man older than 75 with acute or convalescent COVID-19. This sequence joins TRBV27 and TRBJ2-7; no reliable D call. CDR3 in amino acids: CASRPLNSYEQYF. The CDR3 nucleotides are TGTGCCAGCAGGCCCCTAAACTCCTACGAGCAGTACTTC.